The subject of this entry is one TCR beta chain. Its specificity is not known. The data belong to a study of T cell clonotyping in hematopoietic cell transplantation. Overall study results and limits: Graft donor and pretransplant recipient Inverse Simpson Index values predicted broader posttransplant TCR diversity. CD4 and CD8 repertoire contributions could not be separated without sorting. At the given depth, recipient repertoires were over 97% de novo clonotypes. After transplant, recipient diversity fell while pathologically expanded clonotypes grew through day 180.

CDR1 is LNHDA and CDR2 is SQIVND in the germline V gene (reference sequence). The CDR3 spans 14 residues. V lost 4 bases and J 0 bases, leaving 10 bases between the germline ends. Clones were sequenced by immunoSEQ multiplex PCR, and TCRdb holds only the in-frame ones, with some missing. The data contain about 69,000 clones, 94% of them singletons. Sequenced material: peripheral blood mononuclear cells. This clonotype was obtained from a man aged 45-60 years in good health. Some clones in this sample may be carry-over from other donors' samples. V and J are TRBV19 and TRBJ2-7; D gene ambiguous. DNA for the CDR3: TGTGCCAGTAGTACCGACCGCAGCTCCTACGAGCAGTACTTC. Translated, it gives CASSTDRSSYEQYF. Full variable domain (rest looked up from reference TRBV19 and TRBJ2-7): DGGITQSPKYLFRKEGQNVTLSCEQNLNHDAMYWYRQDPGQGLRLIYYSQIVNDFQKGDIAEGYSVSREKKESFPLTVTSAQKNPTAFYLCASSTDRSSYEQYFGPGTRLTVT.